This T cell receptor beta chain emerged from a study of early T cells in non-severe SARS-CoV-2 infection. V lost 2 bases, J lost 1 base, and 8 bases lay in between. The CDR3 sequence is 14 residues long. Germline V gives CDR1 SNHLY, CDR2 FYNNEI. Each CDR3 protein is one row after TCRdb ran MiXCR on the 5' RACE reads. This sample has fewer than 65,000 distinct CDR3 sequences, with 8.5% to 9.5% found just once. This clonotype was counted a few times. The sequenced sample was whole blood. J is TRBJ1-1 and V is TRBV2; D not resolved. The source of this sequence is an adult who was a healthcare worker with PCR-confirmed SARS-CoV-2 infection or an uninfected control (not recorded which). The CDR3 DNA sequence: TGTGCCAGCAGTGAATACGGGTCGAACACTGAAGCTTTCTTT. This translates into CASSEYGSNTEAFF.